This TCR beta chain comes out of a study of blood T cell repertoires in COVID-19 (dated by TCRdb to 2018 to 2021). For the wider study: Samples from collaborators originated in the United States, Italy and Spain and spanned both the acute and convalescent phases of COVID-19. The sample metadata nearly always contained a de-identified subject ID, COVID-19 status, age in years and sex. Samples came from the ongoing ImmuneRACE study (first 160 participants) plus 1,254 subjects from 6 global collaborators. The dataset comprised deeply sampled blood TCRbeta repertoires from subjects exposed to, actively infected with, or recovered from COVID-19. Where available, HLA class I and class II types were obtained from metadata supplied by the sample provider rather than from assay-based typing. The material from the prospective study consisted of cDNA or gDNA derived from T cells, B-cell-depleted T cells, or PBMCs. The repertoires were released in a freely available public database meant as a resource for research on the immune response to SARS-CoV-2.

Sequences LGHDT (CDR1) and YNNKEL (CDR2) are obtained from the germline V gene (reference sequence). V sheds 3 bases and J sheds 1 base, leaving 9 bases between their ends. Its CDR3 holds 14 amino acids, cysteine through phenylalanine. Only CDR3 DNA remains: 42 bases, in frame from the first base. Each collaborating institution followed its own protocols to collect whole blood in K2EDTA tubes. For TCRbeta analysis, collaborators shipped samples in one of three forms: frozen whole blood, isolated PBMCs, or DNA extracted from either of those sample types. Worth noting for this clone: There is no known antigen for this receptor. The input lacks base qualities; no much larger clone sits a single base away.

Study-wide conclusions, independent of this receptor: The amount of clinical and demographic metadata varied by source and participant and was provided uncurated.

The immunoSEQ Assay, a bias-controlled multiplex PCR, was used to amplify TCRbeta CDR3 regions from genomic DNA. The source study handled its data this way. The number of nucleated cells in each sample was estimated by amplification of reference gene primers within the assay. To quantify the absolute abundance of each unique TCRbeta CDR3 rearrangement, sequence reads were collapsed and filtered. For each sample, productive Simpson clonality was calculated by taking the square root of Simpson's diversity index across productive rearrangements. Here the immuneACCESS table is served through TCRdb, limited to in-frame sequences with V and J called. Missing clones are a known gap in these copies; in checked studies unresolved V genes cover under half, and the rest lacks a known reason. V, J and clone size were drawn from that table, and D and trimming were deduced from the DNA. For this sample the table gives over 120,000 clones, of which more than 75% were detected only once. Approximately 4.6% of the sample lies in the top ten.

The receptor was isolated from a human donor in a cohort sampled during active COVID-19. Sequencing input: peripheral blood. The rearranged segments are TRBV3-1 (or the pseudogene TRBV3-2) and TRBJ1-1; the D segment could be TRBD1, given 6 matching bases. CDR3 reads: CASSQGTSNTEAFF. The nucleotide sequence is TGTGCCAGCAGCCAGGGGACATCGAACACTGAAGCTTTCTTT.